A single sample is the source of the 13 T cell receptor beta chains below, sequenced in a study of identical twins. TCRdb re-derived calls from the 5' RACE reads in MiXCR, one entry per CDR3 protein. The data show 1.5 million to 2 million distinct CDR3 sequences, with about 31% seen just once and about 0.27% held by the top ten. The sequenced material came from cord blood. All receptors derive from a newborn girl in good health.

The chain has TRBV4-2 and TRBJ2-3; 12 positions agree with TRBD2. J lost 1 base, V lost 4 bases, and 9 bases had no gene match. Germline CDR1 LGHNA, CDR2 YNFKEQ. This CDR3 contains 18 residues. CDR3 in DNA: TGTGCCAGCAGCCCGGGACTAGCGGGTACAGAAGGCACAGATACGCAGTATTTT. It encodes CASSPGLAGTEGTDTQYF.

The CDR3 region has the DNA TGTGCCAGCTCACCACCCGGGACAAAAAAGCAGTACTTC. It encodes CASSPPGTKKQYF. The J gene is TRBJ2-7, the V gene TRBV18; the D gene is possibly TRBD1 (6 bases). The V gene lost 0 bases and the J gene lost 8 bases, with 11 bases spanning the gap. Germline CDR1 KGHSH, CDR2 LQKENI. The CDR3 length is 13 residues.

This clonotype was recorded a few times. This chain connects TRBV28 to TRBJ2-7, with D tentatively TRBD2 (6 bases). Germline CDR1 is MDHEN and CDR2 is SYDVKM. Trimming pared 6 bases from V and 1 base from J, leaving 10 bases between. This CDR3 contains 13 residues. The CDR3 reads CASRTSPSYEQYF. Written as DNA, the CDR3 is TGTGCCAGCAGAACTAGCCCATCCTACGAGCAGTACTTC.

The chain links TRBV7-9 to TRBJ1-2; D ambiguous. With 5 bases removed from V and 7 bases from J, the gap between germline ends came to 20 bases. Germline V gene lookup returns CDR1 SEHNR and CDR2 FQNEAQ (reference sequence). This CDR3 has 15 residues. CDR3 residues: CASSVGSAPYTGYTF. The CDR3 region has the DNA TGTGCCAGCAGCGTAGGTTCGGCTCCATATACTGGCTACACCTTC.

This clonotype was recorded many times. The genes are TRBV2 and TRBJ2-2; D gene uncertain. The CDR3 contains 11 residues. Trimming shortened V by 6 bases and J by 4 bases, and 3 bases separated the two germline ends. The germline V gene encodes CDR1 SNHLY and CDR2 FYNNEI. The CDR3 spells CASSGTGELFF. In DNA form, the CDR3 reads TGTGCCAGCAGCGGCACCGGGGAGCTGTTTTTT.

The V gene is TRBV10-3, the J gene TRBJ2-3; 7 bases are a match to TRBD2. With 2 bases clipped from V and 4 bases from J, the junction kept 6 bases outside the gene matches. The CDR3 covers 15 residues. Germline V CDR1 and CDR2: ENHRY, SYGVKD. CDR3 nucleotide sequence: TGTGCCATCAGTGAGCCAACTAGCGCGGCAGATACGCAGTATTTT. Translating gives CAISEPTSAADTQYF.

This clonotype was recorded a few times. The rearrangement links TRBV20-1 to TRBJ1-2, with TRBD1 matching 9 bases. After removal of 5 bases from V and 8 bases from J, the junction contained 9 bases not matched to a gene. Germline lookup yields CDR1 DFQATT and CDR2 SNEGSKA (reference sequence). This CDR3 has 13 amino acids. CDR3 bases: TGCAGTGCTGCCACAGGGGGCGCGTTCGGCTACACCTTC. This sequence encodes CSAATGGAFGYTF.

This clonotype has more than one count but fewer than ten. The rearrangement joins TRBV4-2 to TRBJ2-3; D may correspond to TRBD1 or TRBD2 (5 bases each). Deletions cut 0 bases from V and 4 bases from J, with 14 bases between. CDR3 length: 16 residues. Per the germline V gene, CDR1 is LGHNA and CDR2 is YNFKEQ. The CDR3 spells CASSQDYAGTADTQYF. The CDR3 coding sequence is TGTGCCAGCAGCCAAGACTACGCCGGGACGGCAGATACGCAGTATTTT.

As concerns this clonotype: A read error may explain this, as a much larger clone is one base away. The chain is built from TRBV5-1 and TRBJ2-1; possible D gene TRBD1, 6 bases. V was pared by 0 bases and J by 13 bases, with 17 bases between. The CDR3 contains 14 residues. CDR1 and CDR2 from the germline V gene are SGHRS and YFSETQ. CDR3: CASSLGTAQETQFF. CDR3 coding DNA: TGCGCCAGCAGCTTGGGGACAGCCCAAGAGACCCAGTTCTTC. The whole variable domain, remainder taken from reference TRBV5-1 and TRBJ2-1, is KAGVTQTPRYLIKTRGQQVTLSCSPISGHRSVSWYQQTPGQGLQFLFEYFSETQRNKGNFPGRFSGRQFSNSRSEMNVSTLELGDSALYLCASSLGTAQETQFFGPGTRLTVL.

The chain carries TRBV20-1 and TRBJ2-7, with TRBD2 identical over 7 bases. Trimming cost V 2 bases and J 0 bases; bases outside gene matches: 7. The germline CDR1 and CDR2 sequences are DFQATT and SNEGSKA (reference sequence). This CDR3 has 15 amino acids. The CDR3 coding sequence is TGCAGTGCTAGACAACAGCGGGACGTCTCCTACGAGCAGTACTTC. Translating it yields CSARQQRDVSYEQYF.

The chain uses TRBV11-2 and TRBJ2-3; TRBD1 aligns across 8 bases. The V and J ends lost 5 bases and 2 bases, in that order; junction bases with no gene match: 6. The CDR3 is 15 amino acids. Germline V gene data show CDR1 as SGHAT and CDR2 as FQNNGV. The CDR3 region is CASSPRQGITDTQYF. Written as DNA, the CDR3 is TGTGCCAGCAGCCCGCGACAGGGGATCACAGATACGCAGTATTTT.

V is TRBV24-1 and J is TRBJ2-1, with TRBD2 matching 8 bases. The V segment lost 7 bases and the J segment 9 bases; nucleotides outside the gene matches: 22. The CDR3 has 18 amino acids. The V gene's germline CDR1 is KGHDR and CDR2 SFDVKD. CDR3 DNA: TGTGCCACCAGCGCCTCAAGGAATCAAGGGACTAGGGTCAGTGAGCAGTTCTTC. Its translation: CATSASRNQGTRVSEQFF.

This clonotype came up a few times. The chain uses TRBV20-1 and TRBJ1-1, with 7 bases matching TRBD1. The CDR3 sequence is 12 residues long. The trim removed 7 bases at V and 3 bases at J, leaving 5 bases unmatched. Per the germline V gene, CDR1 is DFQATT and CDR2 is SNEGSKA (reference sequence). CDR3 loop: CSVFTGDTEAFF. In DNA, the CDR3 is TGCAGTGTATTCACAGGGGACACTGAAGCTTTCTTT.